This T cell receptor beta chain derives from a study of shared clonotypes between healthy human individuals. Study-wide background: Aged between 18 and 49, the donors were two women and three men. A donor's plate count was three for CD4 naive and three for CD4 memory; CD8 naive had two and CD8 memory one.

The CDR3 sequence is 16 residues long. CDR1 and CDR2 from the germline V gene are LGHNA and YSLEER. The V and J ends lost 0 bases and 0 bases respectively, with 6 bases between them. In the authors' workflow: ImmunoSEQ gave junction-only sequences without quality scores, so filtering differed. Measured with immunoSEQ multiplex PCR; TCRdb has only the in-frame clones, and not every one. The V and J calls and the clone size are those of that table, but D and trimming were determined from the DNA. The table shows some 2 million clones, with roughly 94% occurring only once. CD45RO-negative, CCR7-selected cells formed the naive CD8 fraction, which excluded terminally differentiated effector memory CD45RA+ cells.

The origin of this receptor is a young man in good health. Sequenced material: naive CD8+ T cells sorted from blood. The J gene is TRBJ2-6, the V gene TRBV4-3; D is unclear. The CDR3 sequence: CASSQERYSGANVLTF. The CDR3 coding sequence is TGCGCCAGCAGCCAAGAACGGTACTCTGGGGCCAACGTCCTGACTTTC.